What follows are 27 T cell receptor beta chains derived from one specimen sequenced in a study of blood T cell repertoires in COVID-19. The assay was immunoSEQ multiplex PCR, and TCRdb's table has in-frame clones only and misses some. The profile shows some 150,000 clones, roughly 80% of them singletons. Sequencing was done on a sample of peripheral blood. Receptors were obtained from a man aged 70 or older with acute or convalescent COVID-19.

The chain couples TRBV5-1 to TRBJ1-1, with D possibly being TRBD1 (6 bases). The CDR3 has 14 residues. Trimming pared 0 bases from V and 5 bases from J, leaving 11 bases between. The germline gives CDR1 SGHRS, CDR2 YFSETQ. CDR3 sequence (DNA): TGCGCCAGCAGCTTGGAGGGGAGGGGGACTGAAGCTTTCTTT. This sequence encodes CASSLEGRGTEAFF.

The chain couples TRBV3-1 (or the pseudogene TRBV3-2) to TRBJ2-5, with a possible D match to TRBD2 (7 bases). CDR1 and CDR2 from the germline V gene are LGHDT and YNNKEL (reference sequence). CDR3 length equals 17 residues. V lost 4 bases, J lost 0 bases, and 18 bases lay in between. The CDR3 sequence: CASSPGGRRGDQETQYF. CDR3 DNA: TGTGCCAGCAGCCCCGGGGGGCGGCGAGGGGACCAAGAGACCCAGTACTTC.

This clone has only one observation. The rearrangement uses TRBV11-2 and TRBJ2-7, with D perhaps TRBD1 (6 bases). The germline V gene encodes CDR1 SGHAT and CDR2 FQNNGV. This CDR3 spans 14 amino acids. V was cut by 0 bases and J by 3 bases, with 9 bases left in between. The chain's CDR3 is CASSLEGRGYEQYF. The CDR3, as DNA: TGTGCCAGCAGCTTAGAAGGCAGGGGCTACGAGCAGTACTTC.

The chain employs TRBV7-2 and TRBJ1-4; D perhaps matches TRBD1 (5 bases). CDR3 length: 14 amino acids. The V gene lost 1 base and the J gene lost 8 bases, with 11 bases spanning the gap. CDR1 and CDR2 from the germline V gene are SGHTA and FQGNSA. CDR3 sequence (DNA): TGTGCCAGCAGCTTAGGACAGAAGGACGAAAAACTGTTTTTT. Its translation is CASSLGQKDEKLFF.

V gene TRBV7-2 combines with J gene TRBJ2-3, with D unclear. This CDR3 has 15 residues. CDR1 SGHTA and CDR2 FQGNSA come from the germline V gene. The V end lost 5 bases, the J end lost 3 bases, and 15 bases lay between the germline ends. As DNA, the CDR3 is TGTGCCAGCAGCCAAAGAGGCGTAGGAACAGATACGCAGTATTTT. Translation gives CASSQRGVGTDTQYF.

The rearrangement uses TRBV6-6 and TRBJ1-2; TRBD1 matches at 7 bases. Germline V lookup: CDR1 MNHNY, CDR2 SVGAGI (reference sequence). The ends lost 6 bases at V and 8 bases at J; junction bases unmatched: 6. The CDR3 runs to 12 residues. The CDR3 DNA follows: TGTGCCAGCAGGACAGGGTTGGACGGCTACACCTTC. The encoded protein is CASRTGLDGYTF.

Only one count was recorded for this clone. The chain couples TRBV9 to TRBJ1-2; possibly TRBD1 for D (5 bases). Per germline, CDR1 SGDLS and CDR2 YYNGEE. The CDR3 runs 15 residues. Trimming took 4 bases from V and 4 from J, leaving 17 bases between them. In DNA, the CDR3 is TGTGCCAGCAGCTTGGGGCTCGAAGGCGCCTATGGCTACACCTTC. Encoded protein: CASSLGLEGAYGYTF.

V gene TRBV6-5 combines with J gene TRBJ2-7; 7 nucleotides align to TRBD1. The germline V gene has CDR1 MNHEY and CDR2 SVGAGI. The V and J ends lost 10 bases and 6 bases, in that order; junction bases with no gene match: 9. This CDR3 is 12 amino acids long. In DNA form, the CDR3 reads TGTGCCACCTGGACAGGTCTCTCCGAGCAGTACTTC. Translation gives CATWTGLSEQYF.

The V and J genes are TRBV2 and TRBJ1-4, with D possibly TRBD1 on 5 matching bases. This CDR3 region has 16 residues. The germline gives CDR1 SNHLY, CDR2 FYNNEI. V shed 3 bases and J shed 2 bases, with 13 bases lying between them. The CDR3 loop is CASSDWGVGTNEKLFF. In nucleotides, the CDR3 is TGTGCCAGCAGTGACTGGGGGGTGGGGACTAATGAAAAACTGTTTTTT.

V and J are TRBV28 and TRBJ2-6; possibly TRBD2 for D (5 bases). The CDR3 consists of 15 residues. CDR1 and CDR2 (germline): MDHEN, SYDVKM. V lost 4 bases and J 5 bases, leaving 12 bases between the germline ends. As DNA, the CDR3 is TGTGCCAGCAGTTCTAGCCCCGTCAGGGCCAACGTCCTGACTTTC. Its protein is CASSSSPVRANVLTF.

The V gene is TRBV6-5, the J gene TRBJ1-2; the match to TRBD1 covers 7 bases. Trimming at V came to 7 bases and at J to 4 bases, leaving 9 bases not matched to a gene. This CDR3 has 14 residues. CDR1 is MNHEY, CDR2 SVGAGI, per germline. Written as DNA, the CDR3 is TGTGCCAGCACCCCAAGCAGGGGGGTCTATGGCTACACCTTC. The encoded protein is CASTPSRGVYGYTF.

This clone has more than one count but fewer than ten. The V gene is TRBV5-1, the J gene TRBJ2-5; 11 bases are shared with TRBD2. The germline V gene has CDR1 SGHRS and CDR2 YFSETQ. The CDR3 loop spans 16 amino acids. The trim removed 0 bases at V and 2 bases at J, leaving 3 bases unmatched. CDR3 coding DNA: TGCGCCAGCAGCTTGGCCGCTAGCGGGGGGCAAGAGACCCAGTACTTC. This gives the protein CASSLAASGGQETQYF. The whole variable domain, filled in from reference TRBV5-1 and TRBJ2-5, reads KAGVTQTPRYLIKTRGQQVTLSCSPISGHRSVSWYQQTPGQGLQFLFEYFSETQRNKGNFPGRFSGRQFSNSRSEMNVSTLELGDSALYLCASSLAASGGQETQYFGPGTRLLVL.

V is TRBV11-3 and J is TRBJ2-1, with D tentatively TRBD2 (7 bases). In germline, CDR1 is SGHNT, CDR2 YENEEA. Trimming cost V 4 bases and J 5 bases, with 18 bases left between them. The CDR3 sequence is 16 residues long. CDR3 bases: TGTGCCAGCAGCTCCGGGGGGCGGGGGCGACACAATGAGCAGTTCTTC. Translated, it gives CASSSGGRGRHNEQFF.

This chain joins TRBV27 and TRBJ2-1; TRBD2 matches 9 bases. CDR1 MNHEY and CDR2 SMNVEV come from the germline V gene (reference sequence). The V and J ends lost 6 bases and 7 bases, in that order; junction bases with no gene match: 4. CDR3 length equals 13 residues. DNA for the CDR3: TGTGCCAGCAGGATTAGCGGGAGTAATGAGCAGTTCTTC. It codes for CASRISGSNEQFF.

The chain uses TRBV9 and TRBJ2-1; perhaps TRBD2 as D (6 bases). Between the trimmed V and J ends, which lost 3 bases and 0 bases, there was a span of 10 bases. The CDR3 covers 15 residues. Germline CDR1 and CDR2: SGDLS and YYNGEE. This chain's CDR3 is CASSGEGLSYNEQFF. CDR3 sequence (DNA): TGTGCCAGCAGCGGAGAGGGACTCTCCTACAATGAGCAGTTCTTC.

The rearrangement links TRBV30 to TRBJ1-6; 7 bases agree with TRBD1. Germline lookup yields CDR1 GTSNPN and CDR2 SVGIG (reference sequence). The CDR3 is 13 residues long. J gave up 10 bases and V 5 bases, and 8 bases lay outside the gene matches. CDR3 sequence: CAWSDREGSPLHF. CDR3 bases: TGTGCCTGGTCCGACAGGGAAGGCTCACCCCTCCACTTT.

Details on this clone: This same CDR3 is encoded by further DNA sequences in the sample. The rearrangement joins TRBV3-1 (or the pseudogene TRBV3-2) to TRBJ2-7; D ambiguous. CDR1 and CDR2 from the germline V gene are LGHDT and YNNKEL (reference sequence). Trimming removed 1 base at V and 6 bases at J, with 7 bases between. The CDR3 sequence is 12 residues long. The CDR3 coding sequence is TGTGCCAGCAGCCAAGCCGGTTTCGAGCAGTACTTC. This translates into CASSQAGFEQYF.

The V call is TRBV6-5, the J call TRBJ2-3; a possible D gene is TRBD1 (6 bases). The CDR3 consists of 15 residues. Germline loops: CDR1 MNHEY, CDR2 SVGAGI. Trimming pared 7 bases from V and 2 bases from J, leaving 16 bases between. Here the CDR3 reads CASTLFGQFTDTQYF. For the CDR3, the DNA is TGTGCCAGCACCCTTTTTGGACAGTTCACAGATACGCAGTATTTT.

This chain uses TRBV12-2 with TRBJ2-7; the DNA was not used to check the table's D call, TRBD1. TRBV12-2 is annotated as a pseudogene. The CDR3 covers 22 residues. The CDR3 DNA follows: TGTGCAAGTCGCTCCGAGTCAGGGCATGTCCCGGGACAGGGTTCTGAGATTTACGAGCAGTACTTC. Translated: CASRSESGHVPGQGSEIYEQYF.

The chain recombines TRBV7-2 with TRBJ1-5; 8 nucleotides align to TRBD1. The J segment lost 4 bases and the V segment lost 5 bases, leaving 7 bases of the junction unmatched. The CDR3 extends over 15 amino acids. CDR1 and CDR2 from the germline V gene are SGHTA and FQGNSA. The CDR3 reads CASSLRTGRNQPQHF. In DNA form, the CDR3 reads TGTGCCAGCAGCCTAAGGACAGGGCGGAATCAGCCCCAGCATTTT.

This clone was seen just once. The gene calls are TRBV5-1 and TRBJ2-2; maybe TRBD2 (6 bases). Trimming stripped 4 bases from V and 9 bases from J, with 16 bases between. The germline V gene has CDR1 SGHRS and CDR2 YFSETQ. The CDR3 is made up of 14 amino acids. The CDR3 region has the DNA TGCGCCAGCAGCCAAGATGGAGGGAATCGGGAGCTGTTTTTT. It yields the protein CASSQDGGNRELFF.

This chain uses TRBV10-2 with TRBJ2-7, with 7 bases fitting TRBD1. CDR3 length equals 14 residues. The germline V gene encodes CDR1 WSHSY and CDR2 SAAADI. Trimming took 6 bases from V and 0 from J; bases not matched to a gene: 5. For the CDR3, the DNA is TGCGCCAGCAGAGCCGGGACAGACTCCTACGAGCAGTACTTC. As protein: CASRAGTDSYEQYF.

The chain carries TRBV13 and TRBJ2-1, with TRBD1 matching over 7 bases. Germline V gene data show CDR1 as PRHDT and CDR2 as FYEKMQ (reference sequence). V dropped 5 bases and J dropped 8; count of bases not matched to a gene: 12. The CDR3 runs to 15 residues. CDR3 protein: CASSLRGRGGDEQFF. DNA of the CDR3: TGTGCCAGCAGCCTCCGGGGCCGAGGGGGCGATGAGCAGTTCTTC. The variable domain in full, with the rest retrieved from reference TRBV13 and TRBJ2-1, is AAGVIQSPRHLIKEKRETATLKCYPIPRHDTVYWYQQGPGQDPQFLISFYEKMQSDKGSIPDRFSAQQFSDYHSELNMSSLELGDSALYFCASSLRGRGGDEQFFGPGTRLTVL.

V usage is TRBV6-5 and J usage is TRBJ1-5; weak D call: TRBD1 (6 bases). Trimming left V 6 bases short and J 5 bases short, with 11 bases between. Germline-derived CDR1 and CDR2 are MNHEY and SVGAGI. This CDR3 region has 13 residues. The CDR3 loop is CASRLNRDQPQHF. CDR3 nucleotide sequence: TGTGCCAGCAGGTTAAACAGGGATCAGCCCCAGCATTTT.

At least ten counts were recorded for this clone. The chain has TRBV27 and TRBJ1-2; D is unresolved. CDR3 length: 14 residues. The germline V and J ends were trimmed by 1 base and 8 bases, with 14 bases remaining between them. Germline CDR1 is MNHEY and CDR2 is SMNVEV (reference sequence). CDR3 in amino acids: CASSLLAGGGGYTF. CDR3 DNA: TGTGCCAGCAGTTTATTGGCGGGCGGAGGGGGCTACACCTTC.

The chain combines TRBV7-2 with TRBJ1-5, with 8 bases identical to TRBD1. The CDR3 sequence is 16 residues long. Germline V gene lookup returns CDR1 SGHTA and CDR2 FQGNSA. After removal of 5 bases from V and 7 bases from J, the junction contained 13 bases not matched to a gene. CDR3 sequence reads: CASSTRPTGGGQPQHF. CDR3 sequence (DNA): TGTGCCAGCAGCACCCGGCCTACAGGGGGTGGACAGCCCCAGCATTTT.

The chain employs TRBV19 and TRBJ1-2, with 9 nucleotides matching TRBD1. CDR1 is LNHDA and CDR2 is SQIVND in the germline V gene (reference sequence). J was trimmed by 7 bases and V by 0 bases; bases with no gene match: 6. The CDR3 has 15 residues. CDR3 sequence (DNA): TGTGCCAGTAGTATAGACCGGGACAGGGCGGCTGGCTACACCTTC. It encodes CASSIDRDRAAGYTF.